These 13 T cell receptor beta chains share one sample of origin, sequenced in a study of memory CD4+ T cells and cytomegalovirus serostatus. Profiling relied on immunoSEQ multiplex PCR, and the TCRdb table lists in-frame clones only, not all of them. The sample lists under 55,000 clones; around 80% were seen once. The sort gate was single viable CD3+CD4+CD8-CD45RO+ cells for memory CD4+ T cells. What was sequenced was memory CD4+ T cells from blood. Source of these receptors: an adult in good health and CMV-seronegative.

CDR3 nucleotides: TGTGCCAGCAGCTTCGGACAGGGGGCGTATGGCTACACCTTC. Amino acids: CASSFGQGAYGYTF. V and J are TRBV7-9 and TRBJ1-2; 11 bases match TRBD1. The V gene's germline CDR1 is SEHNR and CDR2 FQNEAQ (reference sequence). J was trimmed by 5 bases and V by 3 bases; bases with no gene match: 2. CDR3 length: 14 amino acids.

This sequence joins TRBV27 and TRBJ2-5; TRBD2 matches 7 bases. Germline CDR1 reads MNHEY; CDR2 reads SMNVEV (reference sequence). This CDR3 comprises 15 residues. V lost 5 bases to trimming and J lost 1 base; unmatched junction nucleotides: 7. The CDR3 DNA follows: TGTGCCAGCAGTATATTACCTAGCGGCCAAGAGACCCAGTACTTC. It encodes CASSILPSGQETQYF.

V usage is TRBV13 and J usage is TRBJ1-1; 10 positions match TRBD1. Germline V CDR1 and CDR2: PRHDT, FYEKMQ (reference sequence). After removal of 5 bases from V and 3 bases from J, the junction contained 24 bases not matched to a gene. The CDR3 is 21 amino acids. CDR3 DNA sequence: TGTGCCAGCAGCGCACCCGGGACAGGGGTGTTTGGAACAAACGGGGACACTGAAGCTTTCTTT. Translating gives CASSAPGTGVFGTNGDTEAFF.

The chain joins TRBV6-1 to TRBJ1-4; no firm D call. The CDR3 consists of 14 residues. V lost 2 bases, J lost 0 bases, and 4 bases lay in between. Germline V gene lookup returns CDR1 MNHNS and CDR2 SASEGT. The chain's CDR3 is CASSEFATNEKLFF. CDR3 nucleotide sequence: TGTGCCAGCAGTGAATTTGCAACTAATGAAAAACTGTTTTTT.

V is TRBV18 and J is TRBJ1-1; no clear D. CDR1 KGHSH and CDR2 LQKENI come from the germline V gene. V gave up 5 bases and J gave up 4 bases, with 20 bases separating them. This CDR3 contains 16 residues. The CDR3 reads CASSSRLPASGTEAFF. CDR3 bases: TGTGCCAGCTCATCAAGACTTCCCGCGAGCGGCACTGAAGCTTTCTTT.

V gene TRBV28 combines with J gene TRBJ1-4, with D possibly being TRBD1 (6 bases). Germline V gene sequence: CDR1 MDHEN, CDR2 SYDVKM. This CDR3 is 14 amino acids long. Trimming pared 8 bases from V and 4 bases from J, leaving 14 bases between. The CDR3 protein is CASLGGQHNEKLFF. In nucleotides, the CDR3 is TGTGCCAGCCTTGGGGGCCAGCATAATGAAAAACTGTTTTTT.

The chain has TRBV28 and TRBJ1-1; D gene unclear. The ends were cut back, 9 bases at V and 6 bases at J, with 14 bases in the middle. CDR1 is MDHEN and CDR2 is SYDVKM in the germline V gene. The CDR3 is 12 residues long. CDR3 DNA sequence: TGTGCCAGTGCTGGGAGTTTCCCTGAAGCTTTCTTT. Its translation: CASAGSFPEAFF.

V and J are TRBV5-4 and TRBJ1-3; D gene ambiguous. This CDR3 spans 12 amino acids. In germline, CDR1 is SGHNT, CDR2 YYREEE (reference sequence). Deletions cut 0 bases from V and 8 bases from J, with 6 bases between. Here the CDR3 DNA reads TGTGCCAGCAGCTTGGCGAAAGACACCATATATTTT. Translated: CASSLAKDTIYF.

In its sample, this clone was seen once. This chain links TRBV19 with TRBJ1-1; 7 bases fit TRBD1. Germline lookup yields CDR1 LNHDA and CDR2 SQIVND (reference sequence). V was clipped by 6 bases and J by 1 base; unmatched bases: 5. The CDR3 spans 14 residues. The CDR3, as DNA: TGTGCCAGTAGGTTGACAGGGTGGAACACTGAAGCTTTCTTT. This codes for CASRLTGWNTEAFF.

The chain couples TRBV5-1 to TRBJ2-1, with 12 nucleotides matching TRBD2. The CDR3 covers 16 residues. Germline loops: CDR1 SGHRS, CDR2 YFSETQ. With 1 base clipped from V and 8 bases from J, the junction kept 7 bases outside the gene matches. The CDR3 here is CASSLSTSGRSDEQFF. The CDR3, as DNA: TGCGCCAGCAGCTTGTCGACTAGCGGGAGATCAGATGAGCAGTTCTTC.

This clone was seen only a few times. This chain joins TRBV5-1 and TRBJ1-1, with D hard to call. Looked up from germline, CDR1 is SGHRS and CDR2 is YFSETQ. This CDR3 spans 16 amino acids. V was clipped by 4 bases and J by 0 bases, with 16 bases between them. The CDR3 region has the DNA TGCGCCAGCAGCCCGCAGGTTAACAGATTGAACACTGAAGCTTTCTTT. This encodes CASSPQVNRLNTEAFF.

The chain carries TRBV7-2 and TRBJ2-2, with 10 bases fitting TRBD1. Germline assignment: CDR1 SGHTA and CDR2 FQGNSA. CDR3 size: 18 residues. Trimming cost V 5 bases and J 6 bases; bases outside gene matches: 15. CDR3 in amino acids: CASSPWRQGAGGAGELFF. The CDR3 DNA follows: TGTGCCAGCAGCCCCTGGCGACAGGGGGCTGGTGGCGCCGGGGAGCTGTTTTTT.

This chain links TRBV5-1 with TRBJ1-2; D is possibly TRBD1 (5 bases). CDR3 size: 14 residues. The germline V and J ends were trimmed by 3 bases and 6 bases, with 15 bases remaining between them. CDR1 and CDR2 from the germline V gene are SGHRS and YFSETQ. The CDR3 here is CASSYVRGSDGYTF. The DNA for the CDR3 is TGCGCCAGCAGCTACGTCCGGGGGTCGGATGGCTACACCTTC. Full variable domain (remainder filled in from reference TRBV5-1 and TRBJ1-2): KAGVTQTPRYLIKTRGQQVTLSCSPISGHRSVSWYQQTPGQGLQFLFEYFSETQRNKGNFPGRFSGRQFSNSRSEMNVSTLELGDSALYLCASSYVRGSDGYTFGSGTRLTVV.